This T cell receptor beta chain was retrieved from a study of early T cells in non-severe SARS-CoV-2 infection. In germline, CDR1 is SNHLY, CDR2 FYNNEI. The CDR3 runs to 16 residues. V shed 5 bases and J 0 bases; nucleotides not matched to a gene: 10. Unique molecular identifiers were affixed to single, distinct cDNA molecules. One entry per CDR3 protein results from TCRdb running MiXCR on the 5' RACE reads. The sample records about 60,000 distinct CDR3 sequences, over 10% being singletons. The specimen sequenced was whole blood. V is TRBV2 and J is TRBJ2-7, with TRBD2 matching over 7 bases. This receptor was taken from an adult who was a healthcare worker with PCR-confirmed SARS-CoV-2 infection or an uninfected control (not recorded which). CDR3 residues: CASSREAPRLSYEQYF. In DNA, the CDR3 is TGTGCCAGCAGTCGGGAGGCCCCAAGGCTCTCCTACGAGCAGTACTTC.